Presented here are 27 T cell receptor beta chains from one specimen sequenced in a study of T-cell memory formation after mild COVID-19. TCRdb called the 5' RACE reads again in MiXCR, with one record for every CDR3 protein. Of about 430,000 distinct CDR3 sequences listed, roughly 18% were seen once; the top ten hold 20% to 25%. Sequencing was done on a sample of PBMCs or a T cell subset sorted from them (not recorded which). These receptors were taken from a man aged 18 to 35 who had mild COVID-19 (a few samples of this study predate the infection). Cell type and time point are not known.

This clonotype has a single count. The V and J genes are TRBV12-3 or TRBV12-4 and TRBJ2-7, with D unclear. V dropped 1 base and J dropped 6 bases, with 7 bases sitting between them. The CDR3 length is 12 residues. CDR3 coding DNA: TGTGCCAGCAGTTTAGGACCGAGCGAGCAGTACGTC. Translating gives CASSLGPSEQYV.

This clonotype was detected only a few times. The CDR3 nucleotides read TGTGCCTGTGGACAGGGAACTGACTATGGCTACACCTTC. It is translated as CACGQGTDYGYTF. The chain uses TRBV30 and TRBJ1-2, with 8 bases fitting TRBD1. The germline CDR1 and CDR2 sequences are GTSNPN and SVGIG (reference sequence). This CDR3 has 13 residues. The J segment lost 3 bases and the V segment lost 6 bases, leaving 6 bases of the junction unmatched.

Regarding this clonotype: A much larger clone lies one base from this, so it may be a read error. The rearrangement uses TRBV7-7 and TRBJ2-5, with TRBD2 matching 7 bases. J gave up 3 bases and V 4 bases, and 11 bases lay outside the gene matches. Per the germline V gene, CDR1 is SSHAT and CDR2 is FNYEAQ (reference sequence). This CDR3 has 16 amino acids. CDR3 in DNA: TGTGCCAGCAGCTCCTTGCTAGCGGTGGAGAAAGAGACCCAGTACTTC. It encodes CASSSLLAVEKETQYF.

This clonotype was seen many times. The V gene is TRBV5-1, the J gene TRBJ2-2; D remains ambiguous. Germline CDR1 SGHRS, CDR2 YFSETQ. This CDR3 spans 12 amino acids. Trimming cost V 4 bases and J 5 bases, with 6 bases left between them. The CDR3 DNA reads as TGCGCCAGCAGCCAGACGACCGGGGAGCTGTTTTTT. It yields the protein CASSQTTGELFF.

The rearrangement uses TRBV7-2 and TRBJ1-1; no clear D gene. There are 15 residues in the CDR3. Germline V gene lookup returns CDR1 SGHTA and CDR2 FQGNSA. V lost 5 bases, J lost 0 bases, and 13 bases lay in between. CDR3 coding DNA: TGTGCCAGCAGCACGGTGGGCCCGATGAACACTGAAGCTTTCTTT. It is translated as CASSTVGPMNTEAFF.

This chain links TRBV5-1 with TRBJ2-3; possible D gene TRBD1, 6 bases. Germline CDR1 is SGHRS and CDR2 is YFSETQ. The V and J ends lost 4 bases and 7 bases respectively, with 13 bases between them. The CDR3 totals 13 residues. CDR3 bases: TGCGCCAGCAGCCCGGACAGTCGAAATACGCAGTATTTT. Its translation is CASSPDSRNTQYF.

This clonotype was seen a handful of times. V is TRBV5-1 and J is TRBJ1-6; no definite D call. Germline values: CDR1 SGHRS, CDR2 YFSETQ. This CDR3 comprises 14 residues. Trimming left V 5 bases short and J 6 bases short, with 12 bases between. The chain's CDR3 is CASSVGLSNSPLHF. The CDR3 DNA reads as TGCGCCAGCAGTGTGGGTCTATCTAATTCACCCCTCCACTTT.

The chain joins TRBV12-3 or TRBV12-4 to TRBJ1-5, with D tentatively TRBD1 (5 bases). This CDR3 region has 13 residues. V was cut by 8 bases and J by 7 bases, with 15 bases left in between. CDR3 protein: CASAVGRVQPQHF. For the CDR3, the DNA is TGTGCCAGCGCGGTAGGCAGGGTACAGCCCCAGCATTTT.

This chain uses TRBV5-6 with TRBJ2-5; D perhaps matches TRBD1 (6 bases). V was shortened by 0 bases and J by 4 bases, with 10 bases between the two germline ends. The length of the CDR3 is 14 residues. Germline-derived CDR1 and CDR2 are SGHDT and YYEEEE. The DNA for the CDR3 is TGTGCCAGCAGCTTGGCCAAAGGGGGAGAGACCCAGTACTTC. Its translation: CASSLAKGGETQYF.

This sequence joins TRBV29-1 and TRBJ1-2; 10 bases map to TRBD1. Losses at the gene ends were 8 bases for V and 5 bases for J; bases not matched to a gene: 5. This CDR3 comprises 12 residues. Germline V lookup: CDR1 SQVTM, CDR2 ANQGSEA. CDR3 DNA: TGCAGCACACGGACAGGGGGATATGGCTACACCTTC. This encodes CSTRTGGYGYTF.

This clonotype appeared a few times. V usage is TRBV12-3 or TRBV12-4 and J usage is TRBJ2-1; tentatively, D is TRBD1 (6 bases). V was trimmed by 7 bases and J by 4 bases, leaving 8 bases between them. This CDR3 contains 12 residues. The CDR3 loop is CASTQGYNEQFF. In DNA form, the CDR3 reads TGTGCCAGCACCCAGGGGTACAATGAGCAGTTCTTC.

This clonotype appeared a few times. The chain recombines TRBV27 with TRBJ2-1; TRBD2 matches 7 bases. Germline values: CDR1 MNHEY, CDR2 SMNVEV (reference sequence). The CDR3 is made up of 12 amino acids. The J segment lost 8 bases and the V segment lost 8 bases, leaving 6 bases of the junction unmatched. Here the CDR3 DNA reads TGTGCCAGCTGTACTCGGGGGGATGAGCAGTTCTTC. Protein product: CASCTRGDEQFF.

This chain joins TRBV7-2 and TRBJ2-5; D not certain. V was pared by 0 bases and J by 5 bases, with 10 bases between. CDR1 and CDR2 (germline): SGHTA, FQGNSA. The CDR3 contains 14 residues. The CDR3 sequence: CASSLAGFKETQYF. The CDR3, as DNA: TGTGCCAGCAGCTTAGCGGGCTTCAAGGAGACCCAGTACTTC.

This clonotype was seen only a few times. The CDR3 bases are TGCAGCACTACAGGGGACCCCTACACCGGGGAGCTGTTTTTT. The encoded protein is CSTTGDPYTGELFF. The chain combines TRBV29-1 with TRBJ2-2, with TRBD1 identical over 7 bases. Per the germline V gene, CDR1 is SQVTM and CDR2 is ANQGSEA. The CDR3 totals 14 residues. V shed 8 bases and J 3 bases; nucleotides not matched to a gene: 9.

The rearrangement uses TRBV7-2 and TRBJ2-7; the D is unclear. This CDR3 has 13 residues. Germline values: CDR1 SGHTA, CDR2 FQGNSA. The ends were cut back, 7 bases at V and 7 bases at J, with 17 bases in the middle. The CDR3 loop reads CASTRYVAKEQYF. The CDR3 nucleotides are TGTGCCAGCACCAGATACGTCGCTAAGGAGCAGTACTTC.

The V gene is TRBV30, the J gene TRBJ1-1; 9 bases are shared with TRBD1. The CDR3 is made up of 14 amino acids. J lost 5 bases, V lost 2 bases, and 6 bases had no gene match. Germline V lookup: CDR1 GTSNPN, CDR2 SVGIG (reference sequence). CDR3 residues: CAWSRGQGDTEAFF. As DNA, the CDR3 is TGTGCCTGGAGTAGGGGACAGGGTGATACTGAAGCTTTCTTT.

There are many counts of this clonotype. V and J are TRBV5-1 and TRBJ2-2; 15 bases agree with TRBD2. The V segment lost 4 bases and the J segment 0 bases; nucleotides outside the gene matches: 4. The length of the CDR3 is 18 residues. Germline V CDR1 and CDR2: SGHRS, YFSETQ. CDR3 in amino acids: CASSRGTSGGPNTGELFF. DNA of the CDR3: TGCGCCAGCAGCCGTGGGACTAGCGGGGGGCCGAACACCGGGGAGCTGTTTTTT.

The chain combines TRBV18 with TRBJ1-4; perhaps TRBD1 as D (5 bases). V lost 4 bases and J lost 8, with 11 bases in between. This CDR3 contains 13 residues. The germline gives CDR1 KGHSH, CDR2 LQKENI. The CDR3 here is CASSLRDAEKLFF. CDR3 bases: TGTGCCAGCTCACTCCGGGACGCCGAAAAACTGTTTTTT. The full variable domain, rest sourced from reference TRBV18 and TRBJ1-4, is NAGVMQNPRHLVRRRGQEARLRCSPMKGHSHVYWYRQLPEEGLKFMVYLQKENIIDESGMPKERFSAEFPKEGPSILRIQQVVRGDSAAYFCASSLRDAEKLFFGSGTQLSVL.

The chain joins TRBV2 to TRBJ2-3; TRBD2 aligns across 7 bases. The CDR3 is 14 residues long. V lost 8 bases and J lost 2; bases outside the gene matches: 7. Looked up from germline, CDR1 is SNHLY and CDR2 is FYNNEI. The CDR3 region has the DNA TGTGCCAGCGCATCGGGACTATACACAGATACGCAGTATTTT. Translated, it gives CASASGLYTDTQYF.

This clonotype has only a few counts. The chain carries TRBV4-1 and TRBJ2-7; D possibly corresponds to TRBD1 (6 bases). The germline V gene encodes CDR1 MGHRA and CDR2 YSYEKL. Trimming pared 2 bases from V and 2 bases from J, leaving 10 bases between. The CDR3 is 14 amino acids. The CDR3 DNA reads TGCGCCAGCAGCCAAACCCAGGGGACCTACGAGCAGTACGTC. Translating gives CASSQTQGTYEQYV.

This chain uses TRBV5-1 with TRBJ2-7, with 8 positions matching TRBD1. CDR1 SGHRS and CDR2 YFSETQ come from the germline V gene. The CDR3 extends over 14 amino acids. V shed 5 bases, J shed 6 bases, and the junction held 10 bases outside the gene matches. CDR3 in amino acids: CASSPGQAPIEQYF. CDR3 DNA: TGCGCCAGCAGTCCGGGACAGGCCCCCATCGAGCAGTACTTC.

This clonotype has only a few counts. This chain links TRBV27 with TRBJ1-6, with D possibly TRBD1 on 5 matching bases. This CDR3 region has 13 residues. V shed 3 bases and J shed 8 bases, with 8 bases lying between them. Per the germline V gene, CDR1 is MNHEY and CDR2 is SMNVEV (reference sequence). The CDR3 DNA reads TGTGCCAGCAGTTTCAGGGTTTATTCACCCCTCCACTTT. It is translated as CASSFRVYSPLHF.

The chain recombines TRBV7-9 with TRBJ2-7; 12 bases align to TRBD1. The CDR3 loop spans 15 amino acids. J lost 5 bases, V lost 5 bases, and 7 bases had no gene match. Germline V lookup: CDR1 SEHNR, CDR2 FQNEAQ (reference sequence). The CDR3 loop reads CASSPGTGGFDEQYF. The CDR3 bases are TGTGCCAGCAGCCCCGGGACAGGGGGCTTCGACGAGCAGTACTTC. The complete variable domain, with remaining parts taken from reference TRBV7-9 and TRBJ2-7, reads DTGVSQNPRHKITKRGQNVTFRCDPISEHNRLYWYRQTLGQGPEFLTYFQNEAQLEKSRLLSDRFSAERPKGSFSTLEIQRTEQGDSAMYLCASSPGTGGFDEQYFGPGTRLTVT.

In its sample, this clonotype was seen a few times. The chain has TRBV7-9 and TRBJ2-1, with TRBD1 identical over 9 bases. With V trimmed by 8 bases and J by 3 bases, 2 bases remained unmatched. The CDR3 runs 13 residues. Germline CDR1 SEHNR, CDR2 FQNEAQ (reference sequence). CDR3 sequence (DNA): TGTGCCAGCCCGGGACAGGGCTACAATGAGCAGTTCTTC. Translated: CASPGQGYNEQFF.

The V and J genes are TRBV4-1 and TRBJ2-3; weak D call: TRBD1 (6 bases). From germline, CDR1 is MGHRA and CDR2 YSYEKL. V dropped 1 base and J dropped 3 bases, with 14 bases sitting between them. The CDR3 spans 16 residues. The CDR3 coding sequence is TGCGCCAGCAGCCAAGTTGGGGGCGGTGGGACAGATACGCAGTATTTT. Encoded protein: CASSQVGGGGTDTQYF.

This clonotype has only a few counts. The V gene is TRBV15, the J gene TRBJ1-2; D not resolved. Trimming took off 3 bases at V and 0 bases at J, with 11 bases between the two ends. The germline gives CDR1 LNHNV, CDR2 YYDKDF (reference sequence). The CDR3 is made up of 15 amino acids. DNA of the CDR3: TGTGCCACCAGCAGGGCTGCGGCATCTAACTATGGCTACACCTTC. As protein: CATSRAAASNYGYTF.

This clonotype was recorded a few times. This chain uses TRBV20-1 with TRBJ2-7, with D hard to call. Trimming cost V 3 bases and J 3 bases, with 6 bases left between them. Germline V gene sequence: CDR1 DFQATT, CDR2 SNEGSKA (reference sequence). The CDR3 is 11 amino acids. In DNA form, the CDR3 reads TGCAGTGCTAGTTCCAGCTACGAGCAGTACGTC. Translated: CSASSSYEQYV.